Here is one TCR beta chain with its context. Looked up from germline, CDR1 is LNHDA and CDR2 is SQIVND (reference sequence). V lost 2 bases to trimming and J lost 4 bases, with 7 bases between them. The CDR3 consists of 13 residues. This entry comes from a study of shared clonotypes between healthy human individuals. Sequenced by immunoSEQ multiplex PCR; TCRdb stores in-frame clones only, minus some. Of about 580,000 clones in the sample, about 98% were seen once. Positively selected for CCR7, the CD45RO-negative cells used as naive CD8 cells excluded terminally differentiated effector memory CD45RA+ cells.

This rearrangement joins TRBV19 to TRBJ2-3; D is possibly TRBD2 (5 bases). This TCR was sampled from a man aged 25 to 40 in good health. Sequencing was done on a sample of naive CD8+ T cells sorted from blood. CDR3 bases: TGTGCCAGTAGTATACTAGCAGCAGATACGCAGTATTTT. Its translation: CASSILAADTQYF.